This entry lists 29 T cell receptor beta chains sequenced from one sample in a study of CD8+ T cells in alopecia areata. Reverse transcribed after extraction, RNA yielded cDNA as the sequencing template. This table comes from immunoSEQ multiplex PCR, and its TCRdb copy is limited to in-frame clones, with some not included. The sample lists 85,000 to 110,000 clones, roughly 53% occurring once. Material: CD4+ T cells sorted from blood. The source is a human donor in good health.

This rearrangement joins TRBV5-1 to TRBJ2-5; no definite D call. The CDR3 runs to 11 residues. V shed 7 bases and J shed 3 bases, with 7 bases lying between them. Germline-derived CDR1 and CDR2 are SGHRS and YFSETQ. CDR3 residues: CASRNEETQYF. In nucleotides, the CDR3 is TGCGCCAGCCGGAACGAAGAGACCCAGTACTTC. Filled out from reference TRBV5-1 and TRBJ2-5, the complete variable domain reads KAGVTQTPRYLIKTRGQQVTLSCSPISGHRSVSWYQQTPGQGLQFLFEYFSETQRNKGNFPGRFSGRQFSNSRSEMNVSTLELGDSALYLCASRNEETQYFGPGTRLLVL.

This clone showed up many times. The chain carries TRBV5-1 and TRBJ2-3; D is unclear. The CDR3 is made up of 13 amino acids. Trimming pared 5 bases from V and 2 bases from J, leaving 9 bases between. Germline loops: CDR1 SGHRS, CDR2 YFSETQ. This CDR3 is CASRSSTTDTQYF. DNA for the CDR3: TGCGCCAGCAGATCCAGCACCACAGATACGCAGTATTTT.

CDR3 in amino acids: CASSLQGGGYNEQFF. CDR3 DNA sequence: TGTGCCAGCAGCCTACAGGGAGGAGGGTACAATGAGCAGTTCTTC. The rearrangement links TRBV7-9 to TRBJ2-1, with D tentatively TRBD1 or TRBD2 (6 bases each). Germline lookup yields CDR1 SEHNR and CDR2 FQNEAQ (reference sequence). V was clipped by 5 bases and J by 4 bases, with 15 bases between them. The CDR3 spans 15 residues.

This clone was detected only a few times. The chain joins TRBV30 to TRBJ1-4; D ambiguous. Trimming removed 0 bases at V and 10 bases at J, with 6 bases between. CDR3 length: 11 amino acids. In germline, CDR1 is GTSNPN, CDR2 SVGIG (reference sequence). The CDR3 bases are TGTGCCTGGAGTGTGGTCGGAAAACTGTTTTTT. Residues: CAWSVVGKLFF.

This clone showed up just a few times. The chain employs TRBV7-2 and TRBJ2-3; 12 bases are a match to TRBD2. V gave up 1 base and J gave up 2 bases; unmatched junction bases: 7. The V gene's germline CDR1 is SGHTA and CDR2 FQGNSA. The CDR3 contains 18 residues. This chain's CDR3 is CASSLVPLAGGSTDTQYF. Written as DNA, the CDR3 is TGTGCCAGCAGCTTAGTCCCACTAGCGGGGGGATCCACAGATACGCAGTATTTT.

Remarks on this clone: One junction end does not reproduce the germline sequence, and a read error may be involved. The genes are TRBV7-7 and TRBJ2-1; TRBD1 might be the D (5 bases). This CDR3 spans 15 amino acids. Germline V CDR1 and CDR2: SSHAT, FNYEAQ (reference sequence). CDR3 in amino acids: CASSPDSSSYNEQFF. The CDR3 bases are TGTGCTAGCAGCCCTGACAGTAGCTCCTACAATGAGCAGTTCTTC.

The chain employs TRBV28 and TRBJ1-5; TRBD1 might be the D (6 bases). Trimming took 6 bases from V and 0 from J, leaving 15 bases between them. The CDR3 length is 16 residues. Per the germline V gene, CDR1 is MDHEN and CDR2 is SYDVKM. CDR3 sequence reads: CASRATGLYSNQPQHF. The CDR3 bases are TGTGCCAGCAGGGCGACAGGACTCTATAGCAATCAGCCCCAGCATTTT.

This sequence joins TRBV4-2 and TRBJ1-1, with D possibly matching TRBD1 (5 bases). Per the germline V gene, CDR1 is LGHNA and CDR2 is YNFKEQ. The CDR3 spans 15 residues. Trimming stripped 1 base from V and 4 bases from J, with 13 bases between. The CDR3 sequence: CASSQAGSILTEAFF. CDR3 coding DNA: TGTGCCAGCAGCCAAGCAGGGTCGATCCTCACTGAAGCTTTCTTT.

This clone was found a few times. The V call is TRBV5-1, the J call TRBJ1-6; TRBD1 matches 7 bases. This CDR3 spans 14 amino acids. The germline V gene has CDR1 SGHRS and CDR2 YFSETQ. With 3 bases clipped from V and 8 bases from J, the junction kept 5 bases outside the gene matches. CDR3 nucleotides: TGCGCCAGCAGCTCGGGACAGTTGGATTCACCCCTCCACTTT. Protein product: CASSSGQLDSPLHF.

The chain combines TRBV7-9 with TRBJ2-6; 8 bases match TRBD1. With 5 bases clipped from V and 2 bases from J, the junction kept 11 bases outside the gene matches. The CDR3 is 18 amino acids. CDR1 SEHNR and CDR2 FQNEAQ come from the germline V gene (reference sequence). CDR3 loop: CASSVHRGTGAGANVLTF. CDR3 DNA: TGTGCCAGCAGCGTACACAGGGGGACAGGAGCTGGGGCCAACGTCCTGACTTTC.

This chain connects TRBV7-3 to TRBJ1-1; D gene ambiguous. Trimming left V 3 bases short and J 4 bases short, with 9 bases between. Per the germline V gene, CDR1 is SGHTA and CDR2 is FQGTGA. There are 13 residues in the CDR3. The CDR3 bases are TGTGCCAGCAGCTTCGATATGCGCACTGAAGCTTTCTTT. It specifies CASSFDMRTEAFF.

The gene calls are TRBV5-7 and TRBJ2-5; TRBD2 aligns across 9 bases. TRBV5-7 counts as an open reading frame of uncertain function. This CDR3 has 16 amino acids. With V trimmed by 4 bases and J by 4 bases, 11 bases remained unmatched. CDR3 protein: CASSVYWRGGLETQYF. As DNA, the CDR3 is TGTGCCAGCAGCGTCTATTGGCGGGGGGGCTTAGAGACCCAGTACTTC.

Only a few counts were recorded for this clone. V usage is TRBV5-1 and J usage is TRBJ2-1; 12 bases match TRBD2. Germline V CDR1 and CDR2: SGHRS, YFSETQ. The CDR3 is made up of 15 amino acids. V shed 4 bases, J shed 10 bases, and the junction held 9 bases outside the gene matches. CDR3 sequence reads: CASSPGLAGGLEQFF. The CDR3 DNA sequence: TGCGCCAGCAGCCCCGGGCTAGCGGGGGGGCTCGAGCAGTTCTTC. Full variable domain (rest looked up from reference TRBV5-1 and TRBJ2-1): KAGVTQTPRYLIKTRGQQVTLSCSPISGHRSVSWYQQTPGQGLQFLFEYFSETQRNKGNFPGRFSGRQFSNSRSEMNVSTLELGDSALYLCASSPGLAGGLEQFFGPGTRLTVL.

In its sample, this clone was seen a few times. The chain employs TRBV30 and TRBJ1-6, with D maybe TRBD1 (5 bases). Germline CDR1 is GTSNPN and CDR2 is SVGIG (reference sequence). CDR3 length: 13 amino acids. V shed 6 bases and J shed 12 bases, with 18 bases lying between them. The CDR3 DNA reads TGTGCCTGCAAAGGGGAAGACGGAGTACCCCTCCACTTT. It translates to CACKGEDGVPLHF.

This chain connects TRBV29-1 to TRBJ1-2; no reliable D call. CDR1 SQVTM and CDR2 ANQGSEA come from the germline V gene. CDR3 size: 12 residues. V lost 4 bases and J 5 bases, leaving 11 bases between the germline ends. This chain's CDR3 is CSVGGGDYGYTF. In nucleotides, the CDR3 is TGCAGCGTTGGAGGTGGGGATTATGGCTACACCTTC.

The rearrangement joins TRBV29-1 to TRBJ2-3, with 10 bases identical to TRBD1. Germline V gene sequence: CDR1 SQVTM, CDR2 ANQGSEA. The length of the CDR3 is 13 residues. V was pared by 7 bases and J by 1 base, with 2 bases of the junction left unmatched. The CDR3 reads CSAGTGGTDTQYF. DNA for the CDR3: TGCAGCGCCGGGACAGGGGGCACAGATACGCAGTATTTT.

The chain uses TRBV30 and TRBJ2-6; D could derive from TRBD1 or TRBD2 (5 bases each). V lost 4 bases and J lost 1, with 8 bases in between. The CDR3 has 14 amino acids. Germline values: CDR1 GTSNPN, CDR2 SVGIG (reference sequence). CDR3 DNA: TGTGCCTGGATGAGGGGATCTGGGGCCAACGTCCTGACTTTC. Its translation: CAWMRGSGANVLTF.

The chain couples TRBV7-9 to TRBJ2-7, with 11 bases identical to TRBD1. CDR3 size: 14 residues. From germline, CDR1 is SEHNR and CDR2 FQNEAQ (reference sequence). J lost 4 bases, V lost 4 bases, and 3 bases had no gene match. CDR3 bases: TGTGCCAGCAGCTCGGGACAGGGGGATTACGAGCAGTACTTC. Amino acids: CASSSGQGDYEQYF. Full variable domain (missing parts from reference TRBV7-9 and TRBJ2-7): DTGVSQNPRHKITKRGQNVTFRCDPISEHNRLYWYRQTLGQGPEFLTYFQNEAQLEKSRLLSDRFSAERPKGSFSTLEIQRTEQGDSAMYLCASSSGQGDYEQYFGPGTRLTVT.

The V gene is TRBV18, the J gene TRBJ2-6; no definite D call. V was clipped by 10 bases and J by 2 bases, with 18 bases between them. The CDR3 contains 16 residues. Per germline, CDR1 KGHSH and CDR2 LQKENI. CDR3 sequence (DNA): TGTGCCACCTTACCGGGTCTGATCCCTGGGGCCAACGTCCTGACTTTC. This translates into CATLPGLIPGANVLTF.

The chain has TRBV7-2 and TRBJ2-7; the D is unclear. The CDR3 sequence is 13 residues long. V shed 4 bases and J shed 1 base, with 8 bases lying between them. The germline V gene encodes CDR1 SGHTA and CDR2 FQGNSA. The CDR3 DNA sequence: TGTGCCAGCAGCTCGACGTCGTCCTACGAGCAGTACTTC. It specifies CASSSTSSYEQYF. Combining the CDR3 with reference TRBV7-2 and TRBJ2-7 gives the whole variable domain GAGVSQSPSNKVTEKGKDVELRCDPISGHTALYWYRQSLGQGLEFLIYFQGNSAPDKSGLPSDRFSAERTGGSVSTLTIQRTQQEDSAVYLCASSSTSSYEQYFGPGTRLTVT.

The J gene is TRBJ2-1, the V gene TRBV4-1; TRBD2 might be the D (5 bases). Germline loops: CDR1 MGHRA, CDR2 YSYEKL. The CDR3 runs to 16 residues. The V end was cut by 0 bases, the J end by 1 base, with 10 bases between. The CDR3 DNA sequence: TGCGCCAGCAGCCAAGAAGCCCGGGGATCCTACAATGAGCAGTTCTTC. It codes for CASSQEARGSYNEQFF.

The V gene is TRBV4-2, the J gene TRBJ1-6; 9 nucleotides agree with TRBD1. The V and J ends lost 6 bases and 5 bases, in that order; junction bases with no gene match: 2. CDR3 length: 14 amino acids. Germline CDR1 is LGHNA and CDR2 is YNFKEQ. The CDR3 DNA follows: TGTGCCAGCAGTCGGACAGGGGATAATTCACCCCTCCACTTT. It yields the protein CASSRTGDNSPLHF.

DNA of the CDR3: TGTGCCAGCAGCCGAGGACAGGGGGCGGGCAATGAGCAGTTCTTC. Amino acids: CASSRGQGAGNEQFF. J is TRBJ2-1 and V is TRBV2; 11 positions agree with TRBD1. The CDR3 consists of 15 residues. Germline V gives CDR1 SNHLY, CDR2 FYNNEI. Trimming cost V 6 bases and J 6 bases; bases outside gene matches: 7.

This chain uses TRBV7-9 with TRBJ2-1, with 12 bases matching TRBD1. With V trimmed by 4 bases and J by 5 bases, 6 bases remained unmatched. The CDR3 is 16 residues long. Germline V gives CDR1 SEHNR, CDR2 FQNEAQ (reference sequence). The CDR3 is CASSYGTGGSHNEQFF. The CDR3 nucleotides read TGTGCCAGCAGCTACGGGACAGGGGGCTCTCACAATGAGCAGTTCTTC.

This clone was observed a single time. V is TRBV30 and J is TRBJ1-1; D remains ambiguous. Trimming took 0 bases from V and 1 from J, leaving 9 bases between them. This CDR3 spans 14 amino acids. The germline V gene has CDR1 GTSNPN and CDR2 SVGIG (reference sequence). CDR3 sequence: CAWSVKAGNTEAFF. The CDR3 coding sequence is TGTGCCTGGAGTGTAAAGGCAGGGAACACTGAAGCTTTCTTT.

The V and J genes are TRBV29-1 and TRBJ2-5; tentative D call: TRBD2 (6 bases). V lost 5 bases and J lost 6, with 16 bases in between. The CDR3 spans 13 residues. Looked up from germline, CDR1 is SQVTM and CDR2 is ANQGSEA. The CDR3 DNA reads TGCAGCGTTTCAGGGCAGGGCGGGAAGACCCAGTACTTC. Translating gives CSVSGQGGKTQYF.

The rearrangement uses TRBV18 and TRBJ2-1; D perhaps matches TRBD1 (5 bases). This CDR3 contains 14 residues. Germline V gives CDR1 KGHSH, CDR2 LQKENI. Trimming took 0 bases from V and 6 from J, leaving 9 bases between them. The DNA of the CDR3 is TGTGCCAGCTCACCACCGGGCCAGGGCAATGAGCAGTTCTTC. This translates into CASSPPGQGNEQFF. The entire variable domain, with the rest obtained from reference TRBV18 and TRBJ2-1, is as follows: NAGVMQNPRHLVRRRGQEARLRCSPMKGHSHVYWYRQLPEEGLKFMVYLQKENIIDESGMPKERFSAEFPKEGPSILRIQQVVRGDSAAYFCASSPPGQGNEQFFGPGTRLTVL.

This chain connects TRBV5-6 to TRBJ2-5, with 7 positions matching TRBD1. Germline loops: CDR1 SGHDT, CDR2 YYEEEE. The CDR3 sequence is 16 residues long. V shed 1 base and J 1 base; nucleotides not matched to a gene: 7. The CDR3 loop reads CASSLMRGRVQETQYF. The CDR3 DNA is TGTGCCAGCAGCTTGATGAGGGGGCGGGTCCAAGAGACCCAGTACTTC. Combining the CDR3 with reference TRBV5-6 and TRBJ2-5 gives the whole variable domain DAGVTQSPTHLIKTRGQQVTLRCSPKSGHDTVSWYQQALGQGPQFIFQYYEEEERQRGNFPDRFSGHQFPNYSSELNVNALLLGDSALYLCASSLMRGRVQETQYFGPGTRLLVL.

This clone was found a few times. The rearrangement links TRBV29-1 to TRBJ2-3; 9 nucleotides agree with TRBD1. There are 13 residues in the CDR3. J lost 3 bases, V lost 6 bases, and 4 bases had no gene match. CDR1 is SQVTM, CDR2 ANQGSEA, per germline. DNA for the CDR3: TGCAGCGTCCGAGGACAGGGGACAGATACGCAGTATTTT. Translated: CSVRGQGTDTQYF.